This TCR beta chain originates from a study of human T cells and chemical hapten exposure (dated by TCRdb to 2020 to 2022). About the study as a whole: For sensitization, 2% DPC in acetone was applied to a 2 cm by 2 cm area of upper inner arm skin. Throughout the study period of 20 to 25 weeks, patients also received therapeutic DPC doses to the scalp every week. Patch testing was done on the upper back using Finn chambers containing 0.01% DPC, and results were scored after 6 days according to International Contact Dermatitis Research Group standards. The mostly female patient cohort included alopecia areata with under or over 50% scalp involvement, alopecia totalis and alopecia universalis. Libraries were pooled for sequencing, and per-sample TCR yields varied mainly because of small differences in library volumes within the pool. In alopecia patients, the study followed how the peripheral blood TCR repertoire changed in vivo over primary and secondary sensitization to diphenylcyclopropenone (DPC), a hapten. Blood samples were taken from patients before sensitization (week 0) and at 2, 6 and about 24 weeks after DPC sensitization. Twenty-nine alopecia patients provided blood for TCR sequencing at one to four time points (pre-sensitization, 2, 6 and 24 weeks). What the study reported, not specific to this receptor: Repeated subsampling changed both the strength of the expansion versus patch-test correlation and the threshold at which that correlation became significant. Compared with pre-sensitization or healthy control sets, expanded TCRs formed significantly more large CDR3 similarity clusters, which is consistent with antigen-driven responses. A positive correlation was found between the number of PT1 expanded TCRs and patch test score, with significance reached at thresholds 8, 16 and 32 but not 4. No change with DPC sensitization was found in the number of TCRs above 1 in 1000 frequency, and no evidence of global repertoire structure alterations was found. All patients had alopecia, a presumed autoimmune disease, so their immune response might differ from that of healthy individuals.

The library came from RACE. Sequencer: NextSeq 500. During library preparation, unique molecular identifiers were attached to individual cDNA molecules so that TCRs could be counted in a quantitative, reproducible way. From each blood RNA sample, both TCR alpha and TCR beta chains were sequenced. The published analysis was carried out like this. A median of roughly 98,000 TCRs per sample was observed, with a range of 23,224 to 690,600. V, J and CDR3 annotation of the TCR reads was performed with the Decombinator software suite. For the PS versus PT1 abundance plots, all samples were subsampled to the same number of TCRs (28,000). Expanded TCRs were defined as absent before sensitization and observed at least eight times at the 2-week time point. TCRdb took the public reads, trimmed them with fastp at Q25, ran MiXCR for clone calling and kept in-frame beta chains. Rows with one shared CDR3 protein collapse into an entry with the most common genes and DNA. The V and J calls and clone size are TCRdb's, not the authors'. This sample comprises tens of thousands of distinct CDR3 sequences, about 14% of them detected only once. The ten largest clones capture about 4.6% of the sample.

This sample's time point label indicates: pre-sensitization, week 0. The treatment or condition label here, explained by the study, means: therapeutic diphenylcyclopropenone sensitization with weekly scalp DPC. Blood at each patch-test visit was drawn before the patch test was applied. To be eligible, patients had to be aged 18 to 70, diagnosed with alopecia and judged suitable for DPC therapy, while pregnant patients were excluded. Total RNA was isolated from unfractionated whole blood collected in Tempus Blood RNA tubes. Concerning this clonotype itself: The specificity of this receptor is unknown. Base qualities are not at hand, and no much larger clone is one base apart.

Reading the germline V gene gives CDR1 KGHSH and CDR2 LQKENI. Trimming takes 1 base from V and 8 bases from J, and the germline ends sit 11 bases apart. The CDR3 has 13 amino acids, counting the end cysteine and phenylalanine. Of all the DNA, just the CDR3 is kept, 39 bases in frame from base 1. This material consisted of whole blood, taken in connection with sensitization to the hapten diphenylcyclopropenone (DPC). The clonotype originates from a woman between 50 and 59 years old with alopecia areata. Some clones in this sample may be carry-over from other donors' samples. This chain is built from TRBV18 and TRBJ1-1; the D gene is unclear. In nucleotides, the sequence is TGTGCCAGCTCACCACTTACCCAACTAGAAGCTTTCTTT. Translation gives CASSPLTQLEAFF.